This T cell receptor beta chain stems from a study of Graves' ophthalmopathy and Graves' hyperthyroidism. This CDR3 is built from 17 residues. Trimming took 0 bases from V and 3 from J; bases not matched to a gene: 10. The germline CDR1 and CDR2 sequences are SGHTA and FQGTGA. This clonotype was observed many times. Beta-chain TCR CDR3 regions were amplified from RNA transcripts. RT-PCR was first run with HTBI primers, then multiplex PCR in a second round. TCRdb reprocessed the multiplex PCR reads via MiXCR and lists one record per CDR3 protein. The sample consists of around 1.1 million distinct CDR3 sequences, about 35% of them appearing once.

The sample comprised peripheral blood or thyroid tissue (not recorded which). The J gene is TRBJ2-5, the V gene TRBV7-3, with 7 bases matching TRBD1. The TCR was taken from an adult man with Graves' hyperthyroidism. The CDR3 sequence: CASSLTPTQTGKETQYF. The CDR3 region has the DNA TGTGCCAGCAGCTTAACGCCGACCCAGACAGGGAAAGAGACCCAGTACTTC.